What follows are 19 T cell receptor beta chains derived from one specimen sequenced in a study of blood T cell repertoires in COVID-19. Assay: immunoSEQ multiplex PCR; the TCRdb copy retains only in-frame clones and omits some. The sample carries roughly 100,000 clones, more than 80% recorded once. The source material was peripheral blood. The receptors derive from a human donor in a cohort sampled during active COVID-19.

V is TRBV27 and J is TRBJ1-5; TRBD1 might be the D (5 bases). Germline V gives CDR1 MNHEY, CDR2 SMNVEV (reference sequence). With 3 bases removed from V and 2 bases from J, the gap between germline ends came to 14 bases. This CDR3 spans 16 amino acids. This CDR3 reads CASSLGGWRGNQPQHF. DNA for the CDR3: TGTGCCAGCAGTTTGGGGGGATGGAGGGGCAATCAGCCCCAGCATTTT.

The J gene is TRBJ1-2, the V gene TRBV2, with D uncertain. This CDR3 contains 13 residues. Germline CDR1 SNHLY, CDR2 FYNNEI. V lost 7 bases and J 8 bases, leaving 17 bases between the germline ends. The CDR3 DNA is TGTGCCAGCATTGCCTCGGCGGGCTGGGGCTACACCTTC. Its translation is CASIASAGWGYTF.

The rearrangement joins TRBV7-2 to TRBJ2-5; 10 nucleotides line up with TRBD2. V gave up 0 bases and J gave up 4 bases; unmatched junction bases: 2. The CDR3 loop spans 15 amino acids. Germline-derived CDR1 and CDR2 are SGHTA and FQGNSA. The CDR3 spells CASSLAAGGAETQYF. The CDR3 nucleotides read TGTGCCAGCAGCTTAGCAGCGGGGGGGGCAGAGACCCAGTACTTC. The complete variable domain, with remaining parts taken from reference TRBV7-2 and TRBJ2-5, reads GAGVSQSPSNKVTEKGKDVELRCDPISGHTALYWYRQSLGQGLEFLIYFQGNSAPDKSGLPSDRFSAERTGGSVSTLTIQRTQQEDSAVYLCASSLAAGGAETQYFGPGTRLLVL.

V usage is TRBV2 and J usage is TRBJ1-1; weak D call: TRBD1 (5 bases). This CDR3 has 13 amino acids. Germline lookup yields CDR1 SNHLY and CDR2 FYNNEI. Deletions cut 6 bases from V and 1 base from J, with 9 bases between. The CDR3 coding sequence is TGTGCCAGCAGCCGTGACAGGAACACTGAAGCTTTCTTT. Encoded protein: CASSRDRNTEAFF.

V is TRBV7-2 and J is TRBJ1-1; 7 bases are a match to TRBD1. The CDR3 has 16 amino acids. The V segment lost 1 base and the J segment 3 bases; nucleotides outside the gene matches: 8. The germline V gene encodes CDR1 SGHTA and CDR2 FQGNSA. The CDR3 region has the DNA TGTGCCAGCAGCTTAGGAGCACAGGGGAGAGACACTGAAGCTTTCTTT. It yields the protein CASSLGAQGRDTEAFF. Full variable domain (outside the CDR3, taken from reference TRBV7-2 and TRBJ1-1): GAGVSQSPSNKVTEKGKDVELRCDPISGHTALYWYRQSLGQGLEFLIYFQGNSAPDKSGLPSDRFSAERTGGSVSTLTIQRTQQEDSAVYLCASSLGAQGRDTEAFFGQGTRLTVV.

This chain links TRBV7-9 with TRBJ2-3; weak D call: TRBD1 (6 bases). V lost 5 bases to trimming and J lost 1 base, with 19 bases between them. The CDR3 contains 17 residues. Germline lookup yields CDR1 SEHNR and CDR2 FQNEAQ (reference sequence). As DNA, the CDR3 is TGTGCCAGCAGCATCCCCATGGCGAGACAGGGCACAGATACGCAGTATTTT. Its translation: CASSIPMARQGTDTQYF.

V usage is TRBV6-2 or TRBV6-3 and J usage is TRBJ1-2; 7 nucleotides line up with TRBD1. With V trimmed by 6 bases and J by 4 bases, 5 bases remained unmatched. The CDR3 runs 13 residues. Germline values: CDR1 MNHEY, CDR2 SVGEGT. The CDR3 region has the DNA TGTGCCAGCAGCCAGGGACAGAGCTATGGCTACACCTTC. It encodes CASSQGQSYGYTF.

V and J are TRBV19 and TRBJ2-5, with D possibly matching TRBD1 (5 bases). Trimming removed 3 bases at V and 3 bases at J, with 17 bases between. CDR1 and CDR2 (germline): LNHDA, SQIVND (reference sequence). This CDR3 is 16 amino acids long. The CDR3 region is CASSMGPALMEETQYF. The CDR3 DNA reads TGTGCCAGTAGTATGGGGCCAGCCCTAATGGAAGAGACCCAGTACTTC. Looking up the rest from reference TRBV19 and TRBJ2-5 gives the full variable domain: DGGITQSPKYLFRKEGQNVTLSCEQNLNHDAMYWYRQDPGQGLRLIYYSQIVNDFQKGDIAEGYSVSREKKESFPLTVTSAQKNPTAFYLCASSMGPALMEETQYFGPGTRLLVL.

The chain uses TRBV5-1 and TRBJ1-1; D is undetermined. This CDR3 has 14 amino acids. Germline-derived CDR1 and CDR2 are SGHRS and YFSETQ. Trimming took off 0 bases at V and 1 base at J, with 7 bases between the two ends. CDR3 protein: CASSLDPGNTEAFF. The CDR3 DNA is TGCGCCAGCAGCTTGGACCCGGGGAACACTGAAGCTTTCTTT.

The V and J genes are TRBV4-3 and TRBJ2-1; weak D call: TRBD2 (5 bases). The germline V gene has CDR1 LGHNA and CDR2 YSLEER. Between the trimmed V and J ends, which lost 0 bases and 9 bases, there was a span of 9 bases. This CDR3 has 13 amino acids. The CDR3 region is CASSQDGGGEQFF. CDR3 nucleotides: TGCGCCAGCAGCCAAGATGGAGGTGGTGAGCAGTTCTTC.

This clone came up a few times. The V gene is TRBV10-1, the J gene TRBJ2-7, with 7 bases lining up with TRBD2. Germline CDR1 and CDR2: WNHNN and SYGVQD (reference sequence). V shed 6 bases, J shed 6 bases, and the junction held 11 bases outside the gene matches. The CDR3 is 14 residues long. CDR3 region: CASSPLGRVGEQYF. The CDR3 bases are TGCGCCAGCAGCCCTTTAGGGAGGGTCGGCGAGCAGTACTTC.

This chain joins TRBV5-5 and TRBJ1-4; unclear D gene. The CDR3 has 11 residues. The germline V gene has CDR1 SGHKS and CDR2 YYEKEE (reference sequence). The V and J ends lost 6 bases and 5 bases respectively, with 5 bases between them. CDR3 nucleotides: TGTGCCAGCACCCTAAATGAAAAACTGTTTTTT. Protein: CASTLNEKLFF.

Turning to this clone: At one of its ends the junction is not consistent with the germline gene, which may arise from a read error. The chain recombines TRBV28 with TRBJ2-6, with TRBD1 matching 7 bases. Germline V lookup: CDR1 MDHEN, CDR2 SYDVKM. This CDR3 has 19 amino acids. This CDR3 is CASSLFKGTGVSGANVLTF. The DNA of the CDR3 is TGTGCCAGCAGCTTATTCAAGGGTACAGGGGTGTCTGGGGCCAACGTCCTGACTTTC.

The chain recombines TRBV18 with TRBJ1-6; a weak D match, TRBD1 (6 bases). Germline V lookup: CDR1 KGHSH, CDR2 LQKENI. The length of the CDR3 is 19 residues. V was cut by 2 bases and J by 7 bases, with 24 bases left in between. DNA of the CDR3: TGTGCCAGCTCACCAGTAACAGGGAGAGGTATGAATCCGAATTCACCCCTCCACTTT. It translates to CASSPVTGRGMNPNSPLHF.

The rearrangement uses TRBV4-2 and TRBJ2-5; unclear D gene. The CDR3 totals 14 residues. V lost 1 base, J lost 5 bases, and 11 bases lay in between. CDR1 is LGHNA and CDR2 is YNFKEQ in the germline V gene. CDR3 DNA sequence: TGTGCCAGCAGCCAAGCCGGTCAAAAGGAGACCCAGTACTTC. Translation: CASSQAGQKETQYF.

The gene calls are TRBV19 and TRBJ2-1; a weak D match, TRBD2 (6 bases). Germline CDR1 LNHDA, CDR2 SQIVND (reference sequence). V was shortened by 5 bases and J by 8 bases, with 16 bases between the two germline ends. The CDR3 consists of 14 residues. As DNA, the CDR3 is TGTGCCAGTAGTCCGGGGGTGGGATTCGATGAGCAGTTCTTC. Amino acid sequence: CASSPGVGFDEQFF. Together with reference TRBV19 and TRBJ2-1, the CDR3 gives the full variable domain: DGGITQSPKYLFRKEGQNVTLSCEQNLNHDAMYWYRQDPGQGLRLIYYSQIVNDFQKGDIAEGYSVSREKKESFPLTVTSAQKNPTAFYLCASSPGVGFDEQFFGPGTRLTVL.

The rearrangement joins TRBV30 to TRBJ2-5; weak D call: TRBD2 (5 bases). The length of the CDR3 is 14 residues. The V end was cut by 3 bases, the J end by 4 bases, with 15 bases between. Germline V gene data show CDR1 as GTSNPN and CDR2 as SVGIG (reference sequence). In DNA form, the CDR3 reads TGTGCCTGGAGCGCGAGGGAAGTGAGAGAGACCCAGTACTTC. Protein product: CAWSAREVRETQYF. Full variable domain (outside the CDR3, taken from reference TRBV30 and TRBJ2-5): SQTIHQWPATLVQPVGSPLSLECTVEGTSNPNLYWYRQAAGRGLQLLFYSVGIGQISSEVPQNLSASRPQDRQFILSSKKLLLSDSGFYLCAWSAREVRETQYFGPGTRLLVL.

In its sample, this clone was seen a few times. As DNA, the CDR3 is TGTGCCAGCACCATGGGACAGGGGGCGAATGAGCAGTTCTTC. As protein: CASTMGQGANEQFF. The V and J genes are TRBV11-2 and TRBJ2-1; 12 positions agree with TRBD1. CDR3 length: 14 amino acids. The J segment lost 7 bases and the V segment lost 7 bases, leaving 5 bases of the junction unmatched. Germline CDR1 and CDR2: SGHAT and FQNNGV.

This clone has more than one count but fewer than ten. V and J are TRBV5-1 and TRBJ1-1, with 7 bases matching TRBD1. The V segment lost 1 base and the J segment 5 bases; nucleotides outside the gene matches: 5. The CDR3 runs to 14 residues. From germline, CDR1 is SGHRS and CDR2 YFSETQ. CDR3 DNA: TGCGCCAGCAGCTTGACAGGGGATGTAACTGAAGCTTTCTTT. Translated: CASSLTGDVTEAFF. The whole variable domain, remainder taken from reference TRBV5-1 and TRBJ1-1, is KAGVTQTPRYLIKTRGQQVTLSCSPISGHRSVSWYQQTPGQGLQFLFEYFSETQRNKGNFPGRFSGRQFSNSRSEMNVSTLELGDSALYLCASSLTGDVTEAFFGQGTRLTVV.